The 19 T cell receptor beta chains given below trace back to one sample, sequenced in a study of PD-1 blockade in classical Hodgkin lymphoma. Some clones are missing from TCRdb's copy, which holds only in-frame ones; the method was immunoSEQ multiplex PCR. The sample consists of 41,000 or so clones, 76% of them appearing once. With no exception, relapse followed autologous stem cell transplantation in all patients, and brentuximab vedotin exposure varied. The source material was peripheral blood mononuclear cells (PBMCs), sampled at baseline. Receptors originate from a human donor with classical Hodgkin lymphoma.

The chain joins TRBV7-3 to TRBJ2-3; 10 bases map to TRBD1. The V segment lost 4 bases and the J segment 4 bases; nucleotides outside the gene matches: 5. The germline gives CDR1 SGHTA, CDR2 FQGTGA. The CDR3 is 15 residues long. CDR3 in amino acids: CASSSRTGGADTQYF. As DNA, the CDR3 is TGTGCCAGCAGCTCTCGGACAGGGGGGGCAGATACGCAGTATTTT.

The chain combines TRBV30 with TRBJ2-7; D is perhaps TRBD2 (5 bases). V lost 7 bases, J lost 1 base, and 11 bases lay in between. Germline assignment: CDR1 GTSNPN and CDR2 SVGIG (reference sequence). This CDR3 comprises 12 residues. CDR3 residues: CAYRESSYEQYF. The CDR3 DNA is TGTGCCTACCGGGAAAGTTCCTACGAGCAGTACTTC.

The chain recombines TRBV6-5 with TRBJ2-7; D could derive from TRBD1 or TRBD2 (6 bases each). Trimming removed 8 bases at V and 7 bases at J, with 21 bases between. CDR1 and CDR2 from the germline V gene are MNHEY and SVGAGI. The CDR3 totals 14 residues. The CDR3 loop reads CASGGGAPRWEQYF. The CDR3 DNA reads TGTGCCAGCGGGGGCGGGGCGCCAAGGTGGGAGCAGTACTTC.

This clone has only one observation. The chain uses TRBV6-5 and TRBJ1-2; no clear D. The V end lost 7 bases, the J end lost 7 bases, and 22 bases lay between the germline ends. The V gene's germline CDR1 is MNHEY and CDR2 SVGAGI. The CDR3 sequence is 15 residues long. The CDR3 nucleotides are TGTGCCAGCACCCCCTTTCAAACGGGGAGGATTGGCTACACCTTC. This translates into CASTPFQTGRIGYTF.

The gene calls are TRBV6-1 and TRBJ2-5, with no clear D. The CDR3 has 16 residues. CDR1 and CDR2 (germline): MNHNS, SASEGT. Trimming took 0 bases from V and 1 from J, leaving 12 bases between them. The CDR3 is CASSEAAWAAQETQYF. Written as DNA, the CDR3 is TGTGCCAGCAGTGAAGCTGCGTGGGCAGCCCAAGAGACCCAGTACTTC.

This clone was counted a few times. The J gene is TRBJ1-5, the V gene TRBV7-9, with D uncertain. V was cut by 11 bases and J by 9 bases, with 17 bases left in between. The CDR3 runs 12 residues. Per germline, CDR1 SEHNR and CDR2 FQNEAQ (reference sequence). The CDR3, as DNA: TGTGCCGTTGGGGAGGCTTCGTGGCCCCAGCATTTT. Translation: CAVGEASWPQHF.

V usage is TRBV5-4 and J usage is TRBJ2-7; perhaps TRBD2 as D (5 bases). V was pared by 0 bases and J by 0 bases, with 13 bases between. The CDR3 is 16 residues long. Germline-derived CDR1 and CDR2 are SGHNT and YYREEE (reference sequence). The CDR3 loop is CASSLEGGFSSYEQYF. The DNA of the CDR3 is TGTGCCAGCAGCTTGGAAGGCGGGTTTAGCTCCTACGAGCAGTACTTC.

This clone came up once. The chain links TRBV7-6 to TRBJ2-1; 12 bases are shared with TRBD2. This CDR3 region has 16 residues. V was pared by 4 bases and J by 3 bases, with 4 bases of the junction left unmatched. Germline-derived CDR1 and CDR2 are SGHVS and FNYEAQ. The CDR3 DNA reads TGTGCCAGCAGCTCCTTGGGACTAGCGGGCTACAATGAGCAGTTCTTC. It yields the protein CASSSLGLAGYNEQFF.

The chain combines TRBV28 with TRBJ2-7; the match to TRBD1 covers 9 bases. The germline V gene encodes CDR1 MDHEN and CDR2 SYDVKM. V lost 1 base to trimming and J lost 2 bases; unmatched junction nucleotides: 3. This CDR3 contains 15 residues. The CDR3 reads CASSLSGTGTYEQYF. DNA for the CDR3: TGTGCCAGCAGTTTATCGGGGACAGGGACCTACGAGCAGTACTTC.

This clone was recorded a few times. The chain combines TRBV19 with TRBJ2-7, with 7 bases matching TRBD2. The CDR3 is 16 amino acids. After removal of 5 bases from V and 3 bases from J, the junction contained 13 bases not matched to a gene. Germline-derived CDR1 and CDR2 are LNHDA and SQIVND (reference sequence). The CDR3 region is CASSLPGGSPSYEQYF. The CDR3 DNA is TGTGCCAGTAGTCTCCCCGGCGGGAGCCCAAGCTACGAGCAGTACTTC. The full variable domain, with the rest looked up from reference TRBV19 and TRBJ2-7, is DGGITQSPKYLFRKEGQNVTLSCEQNLNHDAMYWYRQDPGQGLRLIYYSQIVNDFQKGDIAEGYSVSREKKESFPLTVTSAQKNPTAFYLCASSLPGGSPSYEQYFGPGTRLTVT.

The chain is built from TRBV4-2 and TRBJ1-6, with D unclear. This CDR3 is 17 amino acids long. CDR1 LGHNA and CDR2 YNFKEQ come from the germline V gene. V lost 0 bases, J lost 10 bases, and 19 bases lay in between. In DNA form, the CDR3 reads TGTGCCAGCAGCCAAGATAAGTCCCCCGGCCCACTCTCACCCCTCCACTTT. As protein: CASSQDKSPGPLSPLHF.

The chain joins TRBV6-5 to TRBJ1-1; 7 nucleotides line up with TRBD1. CDR1 and CDR2 from the germline V gene are MNHEY and SVGAGI. J lost 4 bases, V lost 1 base, and 6 bases had no gene match. CDR3 length: 15 residues. The DNA for the CDR3 is TGTGCCAGCAGTTACTTAATACAGGGGATCACTGAAGCTTTCTTT. Translating it yields CASSYLIQGITEAFF.

V usage is TRBV7-8 and J usage is TRBJ1-2; D is uncertain. Trimming removed 1 base at V and 5 bases at J, with 23 bases between. The CDR3 runs 18 residues. Germline assignment: CDR1 SGHVS and CDR2 FQNEAQ. This chain's CDR3 is CASSLGRRTGINPYGYTF. CDR3 bases: TGTGCCAGCAGCTTAGGTAGGAGGACGGGAATCAACCCTTATGGCTACACCTTC.

This sequence joins TRBV25-1 and TRBJ2-1; the match to TRBD1 covers 7 bases. Germline loops: CDR1 MGHDK, CDR2 SYGVNS. The CDR3 spans 14 residues. Losses at the gene ends were 3 bases for V and 3 bases for J; bases not matched to a gene: 2. CDR3 sequence: CASSDPGGYNEQFF. CDR3 coding DNA: TGTGCCAGCAGTGATCCAGGGGGCTACAATGAGCAGTTCTTC.

The chain couples TRBV7-9 to TRBJ2-1, with D perhaps matching TRBD1 or TRBD2 (5 bases each). Trimming left V 8 bases short and J 0 bases short, with 17 bases between. The length of the CDR3 is 16 residues. Germline V gene data show CDR1 as SEHNR and CDR2 as FQNEAQ (reference sequence). For the CDR3, the DNA is TGTGCCAGCTCCGCCCGGCGTGGGGGCTCCTACAATGAGCAGTTCTTC. Amino acid sequence: CASSARRGGSYNEQFF.

The rearrangement uses TRBV6-5 and TRBJ2-5; D unclear. The CDR3 covers 15 residues. The germline V gene encodes CDR1 MNHEY and CDR2 SVGAGI. Between the trimmed V and J ends, which lost 0 bases and 3 bases, there was a span of 11 bases. CDR3 sequence reads: CASSYSIEDKETQYF. In DNA form, the CDR3 reads TGTGCCAGCAGTTACTCGATCGAGGATAAAGAGACCCAGTACTTC.

In this sample, this clone turned up a few times. The chain is built from TRBV29-1 and TRBJ1-1; 10 bases align to TRBD1. V lost 5 bases, J lost 5 bases, and 8 bases stayed unmatched. CDR3 length: 14 amino acids. Per germline, CDR1 SQVTM and CDR2 ANQGSEA. The CDR3 bases are TGCAGCGTTCGGACAGGGGGTGGGGGAACTGAAGCTTTCTTT. It is translated as CSVRTGGGGTEAFF.

J is TRBJ2-5 and V is TRBV6-5; D is perhaps TRBD2 (5 bases). CDR1 and CDR2 (germline): MNHEY, SVGAGI. The CDR3 extends over 14 amino acids. V lost 6 bases and J lost 1, with 12 bases in between. The CDR3 reads CASSAGNLQETQYF. The DNA for the CDR3 is TGTGCCAGCAGCGCCGGGAATCTCCAAGAGACCCAGTACTTC.

In its sample, this clone was seen once. The chain couples TRBV19 to TRBJ2-1; unclear D gene. Between the trimmed V and J ends, which lost 1 base and 6 bases, there was a span of 1 base. Germline assignment: CDR1 LNHDA and CDR2 SQIVND (reference sequence). The CDR3 runs 11 residues. The CDR3: CASSIVNEQFF. In DNA, the CDR3 is TGTGCCAGTAGTATAGTCAATGAGCAGTTCTTC.